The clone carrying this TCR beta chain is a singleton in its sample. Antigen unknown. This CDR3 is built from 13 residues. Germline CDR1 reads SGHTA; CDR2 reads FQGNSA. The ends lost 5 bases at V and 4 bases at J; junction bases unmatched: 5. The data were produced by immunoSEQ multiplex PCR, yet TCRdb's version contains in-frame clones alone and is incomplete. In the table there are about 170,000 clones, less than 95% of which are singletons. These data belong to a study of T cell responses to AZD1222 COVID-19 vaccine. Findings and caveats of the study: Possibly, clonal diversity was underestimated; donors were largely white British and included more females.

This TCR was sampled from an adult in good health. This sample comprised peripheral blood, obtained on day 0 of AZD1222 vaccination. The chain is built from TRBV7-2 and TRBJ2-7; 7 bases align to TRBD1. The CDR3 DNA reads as TGTGCCAGCAGCCCAAGGGGGCGTTACGAGCAGTACTTC. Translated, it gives CASSPRGRYEQYF.